The 4 T cell receptor beta chains listed next were all sequenced from one sample in a study of T cells in women clearing cervical HPV infection. The method was immunoSEQ multiplex PCR; TCRdb's version includes in-frame clones alone and lacks a portion of them. This sample's table has 36,000 or so clones. Sequenced material: blood buffy coat. All receptors come from a woman between 18 and 75 years old with a cervical HPV16 infection that either progressed to CIN3+ or cleared (not recorded which).

Turning to this clone: The observed sequence ends 3 residues before the CDR3 terminus, with the missing tail filled in from the germline J gene. The V call is TRBV29-1, the J call TRBJ2-3; TRBD2 aligns across 8 bases. The CDR3 is made up of 15 amino acids. V was pared by 2 bases and J by 4 bases, with 8 bases of the junction left unmatched. CDR1 and CDR2 (germline): SQVTM, ANQGSEA. The sequenced part of the CDR3 DNA is TGCAGCGTTGAAATGGGTAGCGGGGTTTCAGATACG. Residues: CSVEMGSGVSDT. The entire CDR3 sequence reads CSVEMGSGVSDTQYF.

Comment on this clone: The sequence runs out 3 residues before the end of the CDR3; the remainder is reconstructed from the germline J gene. The chain combines TRBV2 with TRBJ2-7; 7 positions agree with TRBD2. V lost 9 bases to trimming and J lost 4 bases; unmatched junction nucleotides: 6. CDR1 is SNHLY, CDR2 FYNNEI, per germline. The CDR3 is made up of 12 amino acids. The CDR3 loop reads CASGREGYEQYF. The CDR3 bases that were read are TGTGCCAGTGGGAGGGAGGGGTACGAG.

Notes on this clone: The CDR3 end falls 3 residues outside the read, so it is completed with the germline J gene. The chain links TRBV10-1 to TRBJ2-2; 12 positions agree with TRBD2. This CDR3 is 20 amino acids long. Trimming removed 7 bases from V and 3 bases from J; junction bases left unmatched: 18. Looked up from germline, CDR1 is WNHNN and CDR2 is SYGVQD (reference sequence). CDR3 protein: CASTFSPTGTSGPDTGELFF. The DNA read from the CDR3 is TGCGCCAGCACTTTTAGCCCCACCGGGACTAGCGGGCCGGACACCGGGGAG.

Comment on this clone: The read ends 3 residues before the CDR3 terminus; that terminus is restored from the germline J gene. The genes are TRBV20-1 and TRBJ2-1, with 10 bases fitting TRBD2. The germline CDR1 and CDR2 sequences are DFQATT and SNEGSKA (reference sequence). V gave up 6 bases and J gave up 0 bases; unmatched junction bases: 14. The CDR3 sequence is 18 residues long. Incomplete CDR3 DNA: TGCAGTGCGAGGACTAGCGGTCCTCCCTGGGGCTCCTACAATGAG. Its translation is CSARTSGPPWGSYNE. The entire CDR3 reads CSARTSGPPWGSYNEQFF.